These 17 T cell receptor beta chains were all obtained from the same sample, sequenced in a study of cytomegalovirus exposure and HLA in healthy donors (dated by TCRdb to 2017 to 2019). Receptor amplification or capture employed the immunoSEQ multiplex PCR assay. Imported from immuneACCESS, the table was reduced by TCRdb to in-frame sequences with V and J called. These copies leave out some clones; in studies compared against another copy, an unresolved V gene accounts for under half, and the cause of the remainder is not known. This sample holds 100,000 to 150,000 clones; approximately 89% were observed only once. 1.5% to 2% of the sample belongs to the ten largest clones. Sequenced: PBMCs. Source of these receptors: a man in his late teens or twenties in good health and CMV-seronegative.

J is TRBJ2-7 and V is TRBV27; 9 nucleotides agree with TRBD2. Unmatched junction bases numbered 3, after V lost 2 bases and J lost 4 bases. Germline lookup yields CDR1 MNHEY and CDR2 SMNVEV (reference sequence). The CDR3 extends over 14 amino acids. The CDR3 nucleotides read TGTGCCAGCAGTTTAACTAGCGGGCCTTACGAGCAGTACTTC. This gives the protein CASSLTSGPYEQYF.

J is TRBJ1-2 and V is TRBV5-4; D is perhaps TRBD1 (5 bases). V was clipped by 0 bases and J by 2 bases, with 8 bases between them. This CDR3 contains 14 residues. CDR1 and CDR2 from the germline V gene are SGHNT and YYREEE (reference sequence). The CDR3 loop reads CASSLGQINYGYTF. The DNA for the CDR3 is TGTGCCAGCAGCTTGGGACAGATCAACTATGGCTACACCTTC.

Details on this clone: The same CDR3 also results from other DNA sequences found in this sample. V is TRBV19 and J is TRBJ1-3; the D gene is possibly TRBD1 (5 bases). V lost 6 bases and J 1 base, leaving 7 bases between the germline ends. The CDR3 loop spans 13 amino acids. Germline loops: CDR1 LNHDA, CDR2 SQIVND (reference sequence). The CDR3 here is CASSQGSGNTIYF. CDR3 sequence (DNA): TGTGCCAGTAGCCAGGGATCTGGAAACACCATATATTTT.

This chain joins TRBV5-6 and TRBJ2-1; tentatively, D is TRBD2 (6 bases). The CDR3 is 18 residues long. Trimming stripped 4 bases from V and 5 bases from J, with 25 bases between. Per germline, CDR1 SGHDT and CDR2 YYEEEE. The CDR3 bases are TGTGCCAGCAGCCCGAACTACATCATAGCGGAGCCCGACAATGAGCAGTTCTTC. It encodes CASSPNYIIAEPDNEQFF.

The chain has TRBV30 and TRBJ2-7, with 7 bases that match TRBD2. The germline gives CDR1 GTSNPN, CDR2 SVGIG (reference sequence). The CDR3 is 12 amino acids. The trim removed 2 bases at V and 7 bases at J, leaving 5 bases unmatched. The CDR3 spells CAWSNGGWEQYF. CDR3 in DNA: TGTGCCTGGAGTAACGGGGGGTGGGAGCAGTACTTC.

The CDR3 sequence: CASRLGQMNTEAFF. The CDR3 nucleotides are TGTGCCAGCAGACTGGGACAGATGAACACTGAAGCTTTCTTT. This rearrangement joins TRBV28 to TRBJ1-1, with TRBD1 matching 7 bases. V gave up 6 bases and J gave up 0 bases; unmatched junction bases: 4. This CDR3 has 14 amino acids. From germline, CDR1 is MDHEN and CDR2 SYDVKM.

The V call is TRBV30, the J call TRBJ2-1; 8 positions match TRBD1. Germline V CDR1 and CDR2: GTSNPN, SVGIG (reference sequence). This CDR3 region has 14 residues. V shed 5 bases and J 9 bases; nucleotides not matched to a gene: 12. CDR3 bases: TGTGCCTGGTCAACCGGGACAGGCTACCGTGAGCAGTTCTTC. Residues: CAWSTGTGYREQFF.

The genes are TRBV5-4 and TRBJ2-1; possible D gene TRBD2, 6 bases. The CDR3 has 16 amino acids. Germline CDR1 SGHNT, CDR2 YYREEE (reference sequence). V was cut by 2 bases and J by 0 bases, with 12 bases left in between. Here the CDR3 reads CASSFGGASSYNEQFF. In DNA form, the CDR3 reads TGTGCCAGCAGCTTTGGAGGGGCAAGCTCCTACAATGAGCAGTTCTTC.

The chain employs TRBV30 and TRBJ1-1, with D perhaps TRBD1 (5 bases). CDR1 and CDR2 (germline): GTSNPN, SVGIG (reference sequence). The CDR3 sequence is 12 residues long. V was clipped by 5 bases and J by 7 bases, with 14 bases between them. Written as DNA, the CDR3 is TGTGCCTGGGATCCTACAGGCTTTGAAGCTTTCTTT. This codes for CAWDPTGFEAFF.

The chain joins TRBV4-1 to TRBJ2-1; D unresolved. V was trimmed by 1 base and J by 8 bases, leaving 18 bases between them. The CDR3 extends over 16 amino acids. CDR1 is MGHRA, CDR2 YSYEKL, per germline. The CDR3 bases are TGCGCCAGCAGCCAAGGAGTGAGGAAACCCCGGGATGAGCAGTTCTTC. This codes for CASSQGVRKPRDEQFF.

This clone occurred a few times. The chain links TRBV6-1 to TRBJ1-2, with a tentative D call TRBD1 (6 bases). The germline V gene has CDR1 MNHNS and CDR2 SASEGT. This CDR3 comprises 16 residues. V gave up 0 bases and J gave up 5 bases, with 16 bases separating them. The CDR3 coding sequence is TGTGCCAGCAGTGAAGCAGCGGGGGCGTCTGGTTATGGCTACACCTTC. It is translated as CASSEAAGASGYGYTF.

This sequence joins TRBV4-2 and TRBJ2-1; 9 positions agree with TRBD2. Germline-derived CDR1 and CDR2 are LGHNA and YNFKEQ. The CDR3 has 17 residues. V lost 2 bases to trimming and J lost 1 base; unmatched junction nucleotides: 6. CDR3 sequence (DNA): TGTGCCAGCAGCCAACACAAAAGCGGGAGGTCCTACAATGAGCAGTTCTTC. As protein: CASSQHKSGRSYNEQFF.

The CDR3 sequence: CASSLLAGVFNEQFF. Written as DNA, the CDR3 is TGTGCCAGCTCACTTCTAGCGGGAGTGTTCAATGAGCAGTTCTTC. The V call is TRBV18, the J call TRBJ2-1, with 10 bases fitting TRBD2. After removal of 4 bases from V and 6 bases from J, the junction contained 6 bases not matched to a gene. Germline lookup yields CDR1 KGHSH and CDR2 LQKENI. The CDR3 has 15 amino acids. Full variable domain (rest looked up from reference TRBV18 and TRBJ2-1): NAGVMQNPRHLVRRRGQEARLRCSPMKGHSHVYWYRQLPEEGLKFMVYLQKENIIDESGMPKERFSAEFPKEGPSILRIQQVVRGDSAAYFCASSLLAGVFNEQFFGPGTRLTVL.

The chain has TRBV5-1 and TRBJ2-1; no firm D call. The germline V gene encodes CDR1 SGHRS and CDR2 YFSETQ. V was clipped by 0 bases and J by 5 bases, with 18 bases between them. The CDR3 is 17 amino acids. CDR3 region: CASSLESRVGIDNEQFF. The CDR3 coding sequence is TGCGCCAGCAGCTTGGAATCACGGGTTGGTATCGACAATGAGCAGTTCTTC.

CDR3 region: CASSPLAGTGNEQFF. CDR3 nucleotide sequence: TGTGCCAGCAGCCCACTAGCGGGCACGGGCAATGAGCAGTTCTTC. The chain couples TRBV5-4 to TRBJ2-1; 9 positions match TRBD2. Germline V gene data show CDR1 as SGHNT and CDR2 as YYREEE (reference sequence). J lost 6 bases, V lost 4 bases, and 8 bases had no gene match. This CDR3 region has 15 residues.

V is TRBV5-4 and J is TRBJ2-3; 9 bases map to TRBD2. Unmatched junction bases numbered 8, after V lost 4 bases and J lost 2 bases. Germline lookup yields CDR1 SGHNT and CDR2 YYREEE (reference sequence). CDR3 length: 16 residues. The CDR3 reads CASSLKSSGNTDTQYF. CDR3 nucleotide sequence: TGTGCCAGCAGCCTGAAATCTAGCGGGAACACAGATACGCAGTATTTT.

The chain links TRBV27 to TRBJ2-2; D unresolved. The CDR3 sequence is 12 residues long. Trimming removed 5 bases from V and 7 bases from J, with 8 bases in between. Germline loops: CDR1 MNHEY, CDR2 SMNVEV (reference sequence). The chain's CDR3 is CASSLTVGELFF. The CDR3 DNA follows: TGTGCCAGCAGTCTCACGGTCGGGGAGCTGTTTTTT.